These T cell receptor beta chains were read from a single sample in a study of CD8 T cells in ankylosing spondylitis. MiXCR, run by TCRdb on the 5' RACE reads, gives a single entry per CDR3 protein. The data hold some 130,000 distinct CDR3 sequences, with 17% observed a single time. The sequenced sample consisted of blood, either unsorted or a sorted T cell fraction (not recorded which). These receptors were obtained from a male donor with ankylosing spondylitis. The CDR3 runs from the conserved cysteine through the conserved F or W. The D gene is left open where the match is weak. Only part of the rows carry a size: once, few, many, or a class if the clone is expanded.

clone size,V gene,J gene,D gene,CDR3 protein,CDR3 DNA
few,TRBV9,TRBJ1-6,NA,CASSATDSNSPLHF,TGTGCCAGCAGCGCGACAGACTCAAATTCACCCCTCCACTTT
many,TRBV29-1,TRBJ2-1,NA,CSVENSYNEQFF,TGCAGCGTTGAGAACTCCTACAATGAGCAGTTCTTC
many,TRBV28,TRBJ2-4,TRBD1,CASSLPGQGRNIQYF,TGTGCCAGCAGTTTACCCGGACAGGGGAGGAACATTCAGTACTTC
NA,TRBV7-8,TRBJ1-4,NA,CASSLVGLLNEKLFF,TGTGCCAGCAGCTTAGTTGGCCTGCTTAATGAAAAACTGTTTTTT
NA,TRBV6-1,TRBJ2-7,TRBD2,CASSEMGLAGGNYEQYF,TGTGCCAGCAGTGAAATGGGACTAGCGGGAGGGAACTACGAGCAGTACTTC
few,TRBV7-9,TRBJ2-1,NA,CASSTAVSYNEQFF,TGTGCCAGCAGCACCGCGGTCTCCTACAATGAGCAGTTCTTC
NA,TRBV27,TRBJ1-5,NA,CASSSGGPGPQHF,TGTGCCAGCAGTTCCGGGGGGCCGGGGCCCCAGCATTTT
NA,TRBV15,TRBJ2-1,TRBD2,CATSTTLAPAGNEQFF,TGTGCCACCAGCACGACACTAGCGCCCGCGGGCAATGAGCAGTTCTTC
few,TRBV27,TRBJ2-3,TRBD2,CASSHPGLYDTQYF,TGTGCCAGCAGTCATCCGGGACTATATGATACGCAGTATTTT
NA,TRBV20-1,TRBJ2-7,NA,CSASDDRTSYEQYF,TGCAGTGCTAGCGACGACAGGACCTCCTACGAGCAGTACTTC
few,TRBV20-1,TRBJ2-3,TRBD1,CSARDPSIKPGQGSTDTQYF,TGCAGTGCTAGAGATCCTAGTATTAAGCCGGGACAGGGGAGCACAGATACGCAGTATTTT
NA,TRBV29-1,TRBJ2-7,TRBD1,CSVVWAQTGSPEQYF,TGCAGCGTTGTGTGGGCCCAGACAGGGAGTCCCGAGCAGTACTTC
few,TRBV12-3/TRBV12-4,TRBJ2-7,NA,CASSLVIPEQYF,TGTGCCAGCAGTTTAGTTATCCCTGAGCAGTACTTC